The rows below give T cell receptor beta chains drawn from one sample of a study of blood T cells in healthy people across ages. TCRdb recomputed calls from the 5' RACE reads with MiXCR, one row per CDR3 protein. Of around 870,000 distinct CDR3 sequences detected, 25% to 35% appear once; the ten largest clones hold roughly 17%. Sequenced: blood. The receptors were gathered from a woman of 80 years or more in good health. Both conserved end residues are trimmed from each CDR3.

>TRBV11-2|TRBJ2-4
ASSVYRGAKNIQY
>TRBV27|TRBJ2-5
ASSLRTSQETQY
>TRBV7-8|TRBJ2-7
ASSFDRNNEQY
>TRBV20-1|TRBJ1-1
SSRGLVGANTEAF
>TRBV19|TRBJ1-5
ATKRQANQPQH
>TRBV10-3|TRBJ2-1
AMGVGNEQF
>TRBV5-4|TRBJ1-2
ASSSGGELDYGYT
>TRBV20-1|TRBJ1-1
SASTGVTEAF
>TRBV4-1|TRBJ2-3
ASSQEETSGRSTDTQY
>TRBV6-5|TRBJ1-1
ASSYSTDRDTEAF
>TRBV6-2/TRBV6-3|TRBJ2-1
ASRTASSSNEQF
>TRBV28|TRBJ2-7
ASVAGLLSYEQY
>TRBV30|TRBJ2-3
AWSRGYTDTQY
>TRBV6-2/TRBV6-3|TRBJ2-1
ASSYASTYNEQF
>TRBV6-5|TRBJ1-2
ASSSTGGAEVGYT
>TRBV4-3|TRBJ2-6
ASSQSEAGANVLT
>TRBV30|TRBJ2-1
AWKGLSNEQF
>TRBV3-1|TRBJ1-1
ASSPGWQNTEAF
>TRBV14|TRBJ2-5
ASSRPGPRETQY
>TRBV7-9|TRBJ2-2
ASSLNPYTGELF
>TRBV24-1|TRBJ2-5
ATSDPRQGLETQY
>TRBV7-6|TRBJ2-7
ASSLGDSRGEQY
>TRBV11-2|TRBJ2-4
ASSSGLKNIQY
>TRBV4-2|TRBJ1-4
ASRTTGDNEKLF
>TRBV12-3/TRBV12-4|TRBJ1-1
ASSAGGQLSTEAF
>TRBV4-3|TRBJ1-2
ASSPAAGPEGYT
>TRBV7-2|TRBJ2-7
ASSFRTSGGAGYEQY
>TRBV18|TRBJ2-5
ASSPTRTGVFYNEQY
>TRBV6-5|TRBJ2-1
ASSYEGVFNEQF
>TRBV12-3/TRBV12-4|TRBJ2-2
ASSPTGAGENTGELF
>TRBV3-1|TRBJ2-3
ASSQALKDTQY
>TRBV4-1|TRBJ2-1
ASSPRGRVEQF